This T cell receptor (beta chain) came from a study of glioma-infiltrating T cells after dendritic cell vaccination. Study-wide context: At biweekly intervals, patients got three intradermal dendritic cell vaccine injections.

Time point specified: after dendritic cell vaccination, including at tumor progression/relapse. Patients had residual fresh-frozen tumor tissue and more than two years of survival data. Germline loops: CDR1 SGHRS, CDR2 YFSETQ. V was trimmed by 4 bases and J by 3 bases, leaving 13 bases between them. CDR3 length: 14 residues. Primers: 60 V beta forward and 13 J beta reverse. Only in-frame clones appear in the TCRdb table, and some are missing; sequencing was by immunoSEQ multiplex PCR. The sample records about 94,000 clones, more than 70% being singletons. The starting material was blood, obtained after dendritic cell vaccination. The receptor was derived from a human donor with glioblastoma. V gene TRBV5-1 combines with J gene TRBJ1-2; the D gene is possibly TRBD1 (5 bases). CDR3 amino acids: CASSPAGGDYGYTF. The CDR3 DNA reads TGCGCCAGCAGCCCCGCGGGAGGGGACTATGGCTACACCTTC.